These T cell receptor beta chains were read from a single sample in a study of blood T cell repertoires in COVID-19. Sequencing was performed with immunoSEQ multiplex PCR; in TCRdb, only in-frame clones are kept and a portion is missing. The repertoire holds approximately 150,000 clones, with around 82% as singletons. The sequenced material came from peripheral blood. All receptors derive from a man aged 55-75 years with active or convalescent COVID-19. CDR3s include the opening cysteine and the closing phenylalanine or tryptophan. The D gene is left open where the match is weak. The size entry is marked missing in some rows and otherwise reads once, few, many or a size class.

TRBJ1-6	NA	once	TRBV14	TGTGCCAGCAGCCGGGGAGATAATTCACCCCTCCACTTT	CASSRGDNSPLHF
TRBJ1-5	NA	NA	TRBV7-2	TGTGCCAGCGACAATTGGGGGCGGGTTAGCAATCAGCCCCAGCATTTT	CASDNWGRVSNQPQHF
TRBJ1-3	NA	NA	TRBV3-1/TRBV3-2	TGTGCCAGCAGCCCCACAAACTCTGGAAACACCATATATTTT	CASSPTNSGNTIYF
TRBJ2-5	NA	NA	TRBV11-2	TGTGCCAGCAGCTTAGATCTGATTGGCGGGATCCAAGAGACCCAGTACTTC	CASSLDLIGGIQETQYF
TRBJ2-1	NA	NA	TRBV28	TGTGCCAGCAGTTTACGGGGTCGGGAGTTGGAGTTCTTC	CASSLRGRELEFF
TRBJ2-2	TRBD2	NA	TRBV11-2	TGTGCCAGCAGCCTGACTAGCGGGAGAGAGCCCGGGGAGCTGTTTTTT	CASSLTSGREPGELFF
TRBJ2-3	TRBD2	NA	TRBV6-2/TRBV6-3	TGTGCCAGCAGTTACTCGTCTAGCGGGGGCACAGATACGCAGTATTTT	CASSYSSSGGTDTQYF
TRBJ2-2	TRBD2	NA	TRBV19	TGTGCCAGTAGTCGGGGGCTAGCGGGAGTTAGCACCGGGGAGCTGTTTTTT	CASSRGLAGVSTGELFF
TRBJ2-7	NA	NA	TRBV4-1	TGCGCCAGCAGCCAAGCTAACGGGTACGAGCAGTACTTC	CASSQANGYEQYF
TRBJ2-7	NA	NA	TRBV6-5	TGTGCCAGCAGTACTCGGGACTCCTACGAGCAGTACTTC	CASSTRDSYEQYF
TRBJ2-5	NA	NA	TRBV6-2/TRBV6-3	TGTGCCAGCAGTTACCTGTCCTCCCCCCAAGAGACCCAGTACTTC	CASSYLSSPQETQYF
TRBJ1-6	NA	NA	TRBV3-1/TRBV3-2	TGTGCCAGCACCCCCGGGGCGGGGGCCTATAATTCACCCCTCCACTTT	CASTPGAGAYNSPLHF
TRBJ2-7	TRBD2	NA	TRBV3-1/TRBV3-2	TGTGCCAGCAGCCAAGGAACTAGCGGGTTTAGCTCCTACGAGCAGTACTTC	CASSQGTSGFSSYEQYF
TRBJ1-1	NA	NA	TRBV18	TGTGCCAGCTCACTGGGTAGGGGCAACACTGAAGCTTTCTTT	CASSLGRGNTEAFF
TRBJ2-5	NA	NA	TRBV2	TGTGCCAGCAGAGGGAGCCTAGGGGAGACCCAGTACTTC	CASRGSLGETQYF
TRBJ1-1	NA	NA	TRBV7-7	TGTGCCAGCAGCTTAGACCAGGGCACTGAAGCTTTCTTT	CASSLDQGTEAFF
TRBJ2-7	NA	few	TRBV19	TGTGCCGTCTGGACAGACCTCTACGAGCAGTACTTC	CAVWTDLYEQYF